Listed below are T cell receptor beta chains from one sample, sequenced in a study of post-analysis software for immune sequencing data. MiXCR, run by TCRdb on the PCR reads, gives a single entry per CDR3 protein. The table records some 890,000 distinct CDR3 sequences, approximately 53% of them present only once. The specimen was blood. The receptors were gathered from a girl under 18 with multiple sclerosis. The CDR3 runs from the conserved cysteine through the conserved F or W. D genes are given only for firm matches. Clone size is stated in some rows and not others, as once, few, many or a class when expanded.

v_call: TRBV2
clone_size: NA
d_call: TRBD1
j_call: TRBJ2-5
cdr3_aa: CASSGTGGETQYF
cdr3_nt: TGTGCCAGCAGTGGGACAGGGGGAGAGACCCAGTACTTC

v_call: TRBV27
clone_size: NA
d_call: NA
j_call: TRBJ1-1
cdr3_aa: CASSLYLGGIRTEAFF
cdr3_nt: TGTGCCAGCAGTTTATATCTGGGGGGAATTAGGACTGAAGCTTTCTTT

v_call: TRBV29-1
clone_size: few
d_call: TRBD2
j_call: TRBJ2-7
cdr3_aa: CSVSRGTSGSPNEQYF
cdr3_nt: TGCAGCGTTTCCCGGGGGACTAGCGGGAGTCCGAACGAGCAGTACTTC

v_call: TRBV29-1
clone_size: NA
d_call: TRBD1
j_call: TRBJ1-1
cdr3_aa: CSVRTGNSPEAFF
cdr3_nt: TGCAGCGTCCGGACAGGGAACAGCCCTGAAGCTTTCTTT

v_call: TRBV12-3/TRBV12-4
clone_size: NA
d_call: TRBD2
j_call: TRBJ2-7
cdr3_aa: CASSYTSGGPSYEQYF
cdr3_nt: TGTGCCAGCAGTTATACTAGCGGGGGTCCCTCCTACGAGCAGTACTTC

v_call: TRBV15
clone_size: NA
d_call: NA
j_call: TRBJ2-7
cdr3_aa: CATSRSGRSSYEQYF
cdr3_nt: TGTGCCACCAGCAGATCGGGACGGAGCTCCTACGAGCAGTACTTC

v_call: TRBV6-1
clone_size: few
d_call: TRBD2
j_call: TRBJ2-5
cdr3_aa: CASKYRGTSGRQETQYF
cdr3_nt: TGTGCCAGCAAATACCGTGGGACTAGCGGGCGCCAAGAGACCCAGTACTTC

v_call: TRBV9
clone_size: few
d_call: NA
j_call: TRBJ2-1
cdr3_aa: CASSPGIIKGNEQFF
cdr3_nt: TGTGCCAGCAGCCCCGGGATCATAAAAGGGAATGAGCAGTTCTTC

v_call: TRBV12-5
clone_size: NA
d_call: TRBD2
j_call: TRBJ2-7
cdr3_aa: CASGFPSGRFDEQYF
cdr3_nt: TGTGCTAGTGGTTTTCCGAGCGGGAGGTTCGACGAGCAGTACTTC

v_call: TRBV20-1
clone_size: few
d_call: TRBD2
j_call: TRBJ2-7
cdr3_aa: CSPLIAGEYEQYF
cdr3_nt: TGCAGTCCCTTAATAGCGGGAGAGTACGAGCAGTACTTC

v_call: TRBV25-1
clone_size: NA
d_call: NA
j_call: TRBJ2-7
cdr3_aa: CASNAGDEQYF
cdr3_nt: TGTGCCAGCAACGCAGGGGACGAGCAGTACTTC

v_call: TRBV12-3/TRBV12-4
clone_size: few
d_call: TRBD2
j_call: TRBJ2-7
cdr3_aa: CASSGTSGDYYEQYF
cdr3_nt: TGTGCCAGCAGTGGGACTAGCGGGGACTACTACGAGCAGTACTTC

v_call: TRBV7-3
clone_size: NA
d_call: NA
j_call: TRBJ2-2
cdr3_aa: CASSSGRNTGELFF
cdr3_nt: TGTGCCAGCAGCTCCGGGAGAAACACCGGGGAGCTGTTTTTT

v_call: TRBV20-1
clone_size: NA
d_call: NA
j_call: TRBJ2-7
cdr3_aa: CSARDMGTNEQYF
cdr3_nt: TGCAGTGCTAGAGATATGGGGACGAACGAGCAGTACTTC

v_call: TRBV20-1
clone_size: NA
d_call: NA
j_call: TRBJ1-2
cdr3_aa: CSARDGLGYTF
cdr3_nt: TGCAGTGCTAGAGATGGTCTTGGCTACACCTTC

v_call: TRBV9
clone_size: few
d_call: TRBD1
j_call: TRBJ2-7
cdr3_aa: CASSVAVDRDSYEQYF
cdr3_nt: TGTGCCAGCAGCGTAGCTGTGGACAGGGACTCCTACGAGCAGTACTTC

v_call: TRBV5-1
clone_size: once
d_call: TRBD2
j_call: TRBJ2-2
cdr3_aa: CASTQGLAGNTGELFF
cdr3_nt: TGCGCCAGCACCCAGGGACTAGCGGGGAACACCGGGGAGCTGTTTTTT

v_call: TRBV7-9
clone_size: NA
d_call: TRBD1
j_call: TRBJ2-7
cdr3_aa: CASSPWDRAYEQYF
cdr3_nt: TGTGCCAGCAGCCCCTGGGACAGAGCCTACGAGCAGTACTTC

v_call: TRBV3-1
clone_size: NA
d_call: TRBD1
j_call: TRBJ1-2
cdr3_aa: CASSQGTGDGYTF
cdr3_nt: TGTGCCAGCAGCCAGGGGACAGGAGATGGCTACACCTTC

v_call: TRBV3-1
clone_size: NA
d_call: NA
j_call: TRBJ1-2
cdr3_aa: CASSPRTVQENGYTF
cdr3_nt: TGTGCCAGCAGCCCAAGGACAGTCCAAGAAAATGGCTACACCTTC

v_call: TRBV10-3
clone_size: NA
d_call: NA
j_call: TRBJ1-4
cdr3_aa: CAISEGQMNEKLFF
cdr3_nt: TGTGCCATCAGCGAAGGACAGATGAATGAAAAACTGTTTTTT

v_call: TRBV19
clone_size: NA
d_call: TRBD1
j_call: TRBJ2-4
cdr3_aa: CASQDRLKNIQYF
cdr3_nt: TGTGCCTCCCAGGACAGGCTGAAAAACATTCAGTACTTC

v_call: TRBV12-3/TRBV12-4
clone_size: NA
d_call: NA
j_call: TRBJ2-1
cdr3_aa: CASRLSGFEQFF
cdr3_nt: TGTGCCAGCAGGTTAAGCGGGTTCGAGCAGTTCTTC

v_call: TRBV5-1
clone_size: NA
d_call: NA
j_call: TRBJ2-5
cdr3_aa: CASSLAGAGSQETQYF
cdr3_nt: TGCGCCAGCAGCTTGGCCGGGGCGGGAAGCCAAGAGACCCAGTACTTC

v_call: TRBV18
clone_size: NA
d_call: NA
j_call: TRBJ1-1
cdr3_aa: CASSEGRGNTEAFF
cdr3_nt: TGTGCCAGCTCCGAAGGCCGGGGAAACACTGAAGCTTTCTTT

v_call: TRBV29-1
clone_size: NA
d_call: NA
j_call: TRBJ1-2
cdr3_aa: CSVQLGVPYGYTF
cdr3_nt: TGCAGCGTCCAACTAGGGGTTCCCTATGGCTACACCTTC

v_call: TRBV12-3/TRBV12-4
clone_size: NA
d_call: TRBD1
j_call: TRBJ1-6
cdr3_aa: CASSFYRDSSTPLHF
cdr3_nt: TGTGCCAGCAGTTTTTATCGGGACAGCAGTACGCCCCTCCACTTT

v_call: TRBV28
clone_size: NA
d_call: TRBD1
j_call: TRBJ2-7
cdr3_aa: CASSLTPGQVNEQYF
cdr3_nt: TGTGCCAGCAGTTTAACTCCGGGACAGGTCAACGAGCAGTACTTC

v_call: TRBV29-1
clone_size: NA
d_call: TRBD1
j_call: TRBJ1-3
cdr3_aa: CSVDLQGAGNTIYF
cdr3_nt: TGCAGCGTTGACCTACAGGGGGCTGGAAACACCATATATTTT

v_call: TRBV10-3
clone_size: NA
d_call: TRBD1
j_call: TRBJ1-1
cdr3_aa: CAITSRDSFNTEAFF
cdr3_nt: TGTGCCATCACGAGCCGGGACAGTTTCAACACTGAAGCTTTCTTT

v_call: TRBV19
clone_size: NA
d_call: NA
j_call: TRBJ2-5
cdr3_aa: CASSGPSVQETQYF
cdr3_nt: TGTGCCAGTAGTGGTCCTAGCGTCCAAGAGACCCAGTACTTC

v_call: TRBV20-1
clone_size: NA
d_call: NA
j_call: TRBJ2-1
cdr3_aa: CSARDQGMRNEQFF
cdr3_nt: TGCAGTGCTAGAGATCAAGGGATGAGGAATGAGCAGTTCTTC

v_call: TRBV12-5
clone_size: NA
d_call: NA
j_call: TRBJ2-1
cdr3_aa: CASGLVIQGPHEQFF
cdr3_nt: TGTGCTAGTGGTTTGGTCATACAGGGTCCGCATGAGCAGTTCTTC

v_call: TRBV7-2
clone_size: NA
d_call: TRBD2
j_call: TRBJ2-1
cdr3_aa: CASSLTSDLNEQFF
cdr3_nt: TGTGCCAGCAGCTTAACTAGCGACCTCAATGAGCAGTTCTTC

v_call: TRBV6-2/TRBV6-3
clone_size: NA
d_call: TRBD2
j_call: TRBJ2-1
cdr3_aa: CASSSRTSGPWDQQFF
cdr3_nt: TGTGCCAGCAGTTCCCGTACTAGCGGCCCATGGGATCAGCAGTTCTTC

v_call: TRBV5-1
clone_size: NA
d_call: TRBD1
j_call: TRBJ2-6
cdr3_aa: CASRTQTGQGRSGANVLTF
cdr3_nt: TGCGCCAGCAGGACTCAAACTGGACAGGGGAGGTCTGGGGCCAACGTCCTGACTTTC

v_call: TRBV20-1
clone_size: NA
d_call: NA
j_call: TRBJ2-4
cdr3_aa: CSASGEWDIQYF
cdr3_nt: TGCAGTGCTTCAGGGGAGTGGGACATTCAGTACTTC

v_call: TRBV7-3
clone_size: NA
d_call: TRBD1
j_call: TRBJ2-1
cdr3_aa: CASSSRGQGARNEQFF
cdr3_nt: TGTGCCAGCAGTTCTAGAGGACAGGGGGCACGAAATGAGCAGTTCTTC

v_call: TRBV3-1
clone_size: few
d_call: NA
j_call: TRBJ2-1
cdr3_aa: CASYGTKENEQFF
cdr3_nt: TGTGCCAGCTACGGGACGAAAGAGAATGAGCAGTTCTTC

v_call: TRBV29-1
clone_size: NA
d_call: TRBD2
j_call: TRBJ2-3
cdr3_aa: CSVAPGLAPTQYF
cdr3_nt: TGCAGCGTAGCCCCGGGACTAGCTCCTACGCAGTATTTT

v_call: TRBV5-1
clone_size: NA
d_call: NA
j_call: TRBJ2-4
cdr3_aa: CASSLAGQWAKNIQYF
cdr3_nt: TGCGCCAGCAGCTTGGCGGGGCAGTGGGCCAAAAACATTCAGTACTTC

v_call: TRBV9
clone_size: NA
d_call: NA
j_call: TRBJ1-1
cdr3_aa: CASSERGVNTEAFF
cdr3_nt: TGTGCCAGCAGCGAGAGGGGGGTGAACACTGAAGCTTTCTTT

v_call: TRBV5-1
clone_size: NA
d_call: NA
j_call: TRBJ2-7
cdr3_aa: CASSWRTEGSYEQYF
cdr3_nt: TGCGCCAGCAGCTGGAGGACAGAAGGGTCCTACGAGCAGTACTTC

v_call: TRBV18
clone_size: NA
d_call: NA
j_call: TRBJ1-1
cdr3_aa: CASSQKQGPNTEAFF
cdr3_nt: TGTGCCAGCTCACAAAAACAGGGTCCGAACACTGAAGCTTTCTTT

v_call: TRBV29-1
clone_size: NA
d_call: NA
j_call: TRBJ1-2
cdr3_aa: CSVDMRGSYGYTF
cdr3_nt: TGCAGCGTTGATATGCGGGGGAGCTATGGCTACACCTTC

v_call: TRBV12-3/TRBV12-4
clone_size: NA
d_call: NA
j_call: TRBJ2-6
cdr3_aa: CASTLGVGAGANVLTF
cdr3_nt: TGTGCCAGCACCCTAGGGGTAGGGGCTGGGGCCAACGTCCTGACTTTC

v_call: TRBV5-1
clone_size: NA
d_call: NA
j_call: TRBJ1-1
cdr3_aa: CASSPAGGDMNTEAFF
cdr3_nt: TGCGCCAGCAGCCCCGCCGGAGGAGATATGAACACTGAAGCTTTCTTT

v_call: TRBV28
clone_size: NA
d_call: NA
j_call: TRBJ1-4
cdr3_aa: CASSFTVATNEKLFF
cdr3_nt: TGTGCCAGCAGCTTTACAGTTGCAACTAATGAAAAACTGTTTTTT

v_call: TRBV29-1
clone_size: NA
d_call: NA
j_call: TRBJ2-3
cdr3_aa: CSVSTGTYRTDTQYF
cdr3_nt: TGCAGCGTCTCAACCGGGACATACCGCACAGATACGCAGTATTTT

v_call: TRBV12-3/TRBV12-4
clone_size: NA
d_call: NA
j_call: TRBJ1-2
cdr3_aa: CASSPWGPPYGYTF
cdr3_nt: TGTGCCAGCAGTCCCTGGGGACCGCCCTATGGCTACACCTTC

v_call: TRBV10-3
clone_size: NA
d_call: TRBD2
j_call: TRBJ2-3
cdr3_aa: CAISQPSGGTDTQYF
cdr3_nt: TGTGCCATCAGCCAACCTAGCGGGGGTACAGATACGCAGTATTTT

v_call: TRBV5-8
clone_size: NA
d_call: TRBD2
j_call: TRBJ2-7
cdr3_aa: CASRLAGKDYEQYF
cdr3_nt: TGTGCCAGCAGACTAGCGGGGAAAGACTACGAGCAGTACTTC

v_call: TRBV15
clone_size: NA
d_call: TRBD2
j_call: TRBJ2-3
cdr3_aa: CATSTSGGATDTQYF
cdr3_nt: TGTGCCACCAGCACTAGCGGGGGGGCGACAGATACGCAGTATTTT